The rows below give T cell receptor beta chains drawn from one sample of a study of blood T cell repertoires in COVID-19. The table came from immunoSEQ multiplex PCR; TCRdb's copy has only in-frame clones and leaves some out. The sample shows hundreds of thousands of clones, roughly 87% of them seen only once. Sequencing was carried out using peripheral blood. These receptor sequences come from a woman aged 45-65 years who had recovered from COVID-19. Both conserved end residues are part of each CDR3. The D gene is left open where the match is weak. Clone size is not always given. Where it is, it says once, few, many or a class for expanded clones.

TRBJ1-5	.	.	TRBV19	TGTGCCAGTAGTGACAGTTATAGCAATCAGCCCCAGCATTTT	CASSDSYSNQPQHF
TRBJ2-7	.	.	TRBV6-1	TGTGCCAGCAGTGAAGTAGGGGCCTCCTACGAGCAGTACTTC	CASSEVGASYEQYF
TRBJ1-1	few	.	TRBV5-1	TGCGCCAGCAGCTTGGTTACGGATACCCGAGGGACTGAAGCTTTCTTT	CASSLVTDTRGTEAFF
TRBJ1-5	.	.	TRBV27	TGTGCCAGCAGTTTGGGGCAGAGCAATCAGCCCCAGCATTTT	CASSLGQSNQPQHF
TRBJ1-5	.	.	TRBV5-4	TGTGCCACCAAGGACAGTGAGAACTCGGGCAATCAGCCCCAGCATTTT	CATKDSENSGNQPQHF
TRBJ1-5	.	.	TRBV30	TGTGCCTGGAGTGTTCTTGAGGATCAGCCCCAGCATTTT	CAWSVLEDQPQHF
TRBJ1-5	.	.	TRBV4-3	TGCGCCAGCAGCCATGTACAGGGTCAGCCCCAGCATTTT	CASSHVQGQPQHF
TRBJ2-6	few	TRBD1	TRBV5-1	TGCGCCAGCAGCTCCGGGACAGGGACTGGGGCCAACGTCCTGACTTTC	CASSSGTGTGANVLTF
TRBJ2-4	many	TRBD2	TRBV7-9	TGTGCCAGCAGCTTAGGGGAGGGAGTCGCCAAAAACATTCAGTACTTC	CASSLGEGVAKNIQYF
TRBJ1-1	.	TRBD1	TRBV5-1	TGCGCCAGCAGCTTGTCAGGGGGTATGAACACTGAAGCTTTCTTT	CASSLSGGMNTEAFF
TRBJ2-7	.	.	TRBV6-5	TGTGCCAGCAGTCCCCTGTTAACAGTTTACTACGAGCAGTACTTC	CASSPLLTVYYEQYF
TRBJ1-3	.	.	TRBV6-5	TGTGCCAGCAGTCCCCCCCCGAGGAACACCATATATTTT	CASSPPPRNTIYF
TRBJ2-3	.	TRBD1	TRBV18	TGTGCCAGCTCAAGACAGGGCGTCACAGATACGCAGTATTTT	CASSRQGVTDTQYF
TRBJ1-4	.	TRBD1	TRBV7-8	TGTGCCAGCAGCAGAACAGGGGTAGTTGAAAAACTGTTTTTT	CASSRTGVVEKLFF
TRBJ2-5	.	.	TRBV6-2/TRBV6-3	TGTGCCAGCAGTTACAGTGGACTCACTCTACAAGAGACCCAGTACTTC	CASSYSGLTLQETQYF
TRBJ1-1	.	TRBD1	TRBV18	TGTGCCAGCTCACCATCAGGGGGCCGCGCTGAAGCTTTCTTT	CASSPSGGRAEAFF
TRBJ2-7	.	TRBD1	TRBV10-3	TGTGCCGTATCCGGGACAGGCCACCCCAAATCCTCCTACGAGCAGTACTTC	CAVSGTGHPKSSYEQYF
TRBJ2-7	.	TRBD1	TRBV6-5	TGTGCCAGCAGTTACCCCGGGACAGGGGGTAACTACGAGCAGTACTTC	CASSYPGTGGNYEQYF
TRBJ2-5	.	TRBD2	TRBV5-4	TGTGCCAGCAGCTCTAATATAGCGGGGGGGGAGACCCAGTACTTC	CASSSNIAGGETQYF
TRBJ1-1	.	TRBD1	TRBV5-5	TGTGCCAGCAGCTCGGGACAGGGGGGCCATAACACTGAAGCTTTCTTT	CASSSGQGGHNTEAFF
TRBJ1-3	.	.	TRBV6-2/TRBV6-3	TGTGCCAGCAGTTACCTAGACGGGAGTACTGGAAACACCATATATTTT	CASSYLDGSTGNTIYF
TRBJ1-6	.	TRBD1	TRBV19	TGTGCCAGTAGTATTTTCACAGGGGGCTTGTCACCCCTCCACTTT	CASSIFTGGLSPLHF
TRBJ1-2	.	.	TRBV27	TGTGCCAGCAGTTCCCTCGGCTGGGCTGGTGGCTACACCTTC	CASSSLGWAGGYTF
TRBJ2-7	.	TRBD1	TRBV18	TGTGCCAGCTGGCCCGGGACAGGGAGCTACGAGCAGTACTTC	CASWPGTGSYEQYF
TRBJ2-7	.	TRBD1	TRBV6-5	TGTGCCAGCAGCCTAGGGGGCTTTGACGAGCAGTACTTC	CASSLGGFDEQYF
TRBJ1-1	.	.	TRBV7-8	TGTGCCAGCAGCTTAGCGTCAGGGAACACTGAAGCTTTCTTT	CASSLASGNTEAFF
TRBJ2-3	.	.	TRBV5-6	TGTGCCAGCAGCTGGGGGGTTCTGACAGATACGCAGTATTTT	CASSWGVLTDTQYF
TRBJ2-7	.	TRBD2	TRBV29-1	TGCAGCGTAGCGGGAGGAAGGGAGCAGTACTTC	CSVAGGREQYF
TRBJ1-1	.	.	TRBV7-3	TGTGCCAGCAGCTCGACACGGAACACTGAAGCTTTCTTT	CASSSTRNTEAFF
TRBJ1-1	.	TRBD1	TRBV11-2	TGTGCCAGCAGCCCTCAGAAGGGACAGGGGTTGAACACTGAAGCTTTCTTT	CASSPQKGQGLNTEAFF
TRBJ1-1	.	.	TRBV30	TGTGCCTGGAGGGAACAGATGAACACTGAAGCTTTCTTT	CAWREQMNTEAFF
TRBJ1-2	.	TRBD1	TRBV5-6	TGTGCCAGCAGCTTGGGTGGCGCGACAGGGATTTTCTATGGCTACACCTTC	CASSLGGATGIFYGYTF
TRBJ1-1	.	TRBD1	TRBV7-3	TGTGCCAGCAGCTTATCACAGGGGAGCACTGAAGCTTTCTTT	CASSLSQGSTEAFF
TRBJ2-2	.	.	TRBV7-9	TGTGCCAGCAGCTTGGGGGCAGAGAGGACCGGGGAGCTGTTTTTT	CASSLGAERTGELFF
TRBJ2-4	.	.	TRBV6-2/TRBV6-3	TGTGCCAGCAGTTACGTGGCAGGACGGACAATTCAGTACTTC	CASSYVAGRTIQYF
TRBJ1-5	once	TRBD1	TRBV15	TGTGCCACCAGCAGAGGGCGAGGACAGGTCAATCAGCCCCAGCATTTT	CATSRGRGQVNQPQHF
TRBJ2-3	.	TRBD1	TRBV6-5	TGTGCCAGCAGATCCACGGACAGGAAAACAGATACGCAGTATTTT	CASRSTDRKTDTQYF
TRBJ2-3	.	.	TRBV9	TGTGCCAGCAGCGCCCCGTTATCTATAGGCACAGATACGCAGTATTTT	CASSAPLSIGTDTQYF
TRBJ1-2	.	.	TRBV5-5	TGTGCCAGCAGCCCCCGGGGGGAGAAGGGCTACACCTTC	CASSPRGEKGYTF
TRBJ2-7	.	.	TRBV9	TGTGCCAGCAGCGTAGACCCTATCCCCCACGAGCAGTACTTC	CASSVDPIPHEQYF
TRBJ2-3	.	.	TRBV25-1	TGTGCCAGCAGTGAATCCAGGGTATCAGATACGCAGTATTTT	CASSESRVSDTQYF
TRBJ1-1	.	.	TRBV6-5	TGTGTCCTCCGAGGGTTCGCTGAAGCTTTCTTT	CVLRGFAEAFF
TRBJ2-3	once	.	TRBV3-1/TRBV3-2	TGTGCCAGCAGCCAGTTCTTAAGAGTTAGCACAGATACGCAGTATTTT	CASSQFLRVSTDTQYF
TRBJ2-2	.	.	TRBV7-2	TGTGCCAGCAGCCCGAGGGGACACTCACTTGAGGAGCTGTTTTTT	CASSPRGHSLEELFF
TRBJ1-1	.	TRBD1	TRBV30	TGTGCCTGGAGGGAAAGACAGGGCCTCATGATGAACACTGAAGCTTTCTTT	CAWRERQGLMMNTEAFF
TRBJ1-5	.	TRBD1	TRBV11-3	TGTGCCAGCAGCTTAGGGCGGCAGGGACAGGGCTCAGGGCAGCCCCAGCATTTT	CASSLGRQGQGSGQPQHF
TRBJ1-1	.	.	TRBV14	TGTGCCAGCAGCCCCTTCGGTCCCACTGAAGCTTTCTTT	CASSPFGPTEAFF
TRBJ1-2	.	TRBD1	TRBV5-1	TGCGCCAGCAGCTTGGGGGACAGTAACGGTGGCTACACCTTC	CASSLGDSNGGYTF